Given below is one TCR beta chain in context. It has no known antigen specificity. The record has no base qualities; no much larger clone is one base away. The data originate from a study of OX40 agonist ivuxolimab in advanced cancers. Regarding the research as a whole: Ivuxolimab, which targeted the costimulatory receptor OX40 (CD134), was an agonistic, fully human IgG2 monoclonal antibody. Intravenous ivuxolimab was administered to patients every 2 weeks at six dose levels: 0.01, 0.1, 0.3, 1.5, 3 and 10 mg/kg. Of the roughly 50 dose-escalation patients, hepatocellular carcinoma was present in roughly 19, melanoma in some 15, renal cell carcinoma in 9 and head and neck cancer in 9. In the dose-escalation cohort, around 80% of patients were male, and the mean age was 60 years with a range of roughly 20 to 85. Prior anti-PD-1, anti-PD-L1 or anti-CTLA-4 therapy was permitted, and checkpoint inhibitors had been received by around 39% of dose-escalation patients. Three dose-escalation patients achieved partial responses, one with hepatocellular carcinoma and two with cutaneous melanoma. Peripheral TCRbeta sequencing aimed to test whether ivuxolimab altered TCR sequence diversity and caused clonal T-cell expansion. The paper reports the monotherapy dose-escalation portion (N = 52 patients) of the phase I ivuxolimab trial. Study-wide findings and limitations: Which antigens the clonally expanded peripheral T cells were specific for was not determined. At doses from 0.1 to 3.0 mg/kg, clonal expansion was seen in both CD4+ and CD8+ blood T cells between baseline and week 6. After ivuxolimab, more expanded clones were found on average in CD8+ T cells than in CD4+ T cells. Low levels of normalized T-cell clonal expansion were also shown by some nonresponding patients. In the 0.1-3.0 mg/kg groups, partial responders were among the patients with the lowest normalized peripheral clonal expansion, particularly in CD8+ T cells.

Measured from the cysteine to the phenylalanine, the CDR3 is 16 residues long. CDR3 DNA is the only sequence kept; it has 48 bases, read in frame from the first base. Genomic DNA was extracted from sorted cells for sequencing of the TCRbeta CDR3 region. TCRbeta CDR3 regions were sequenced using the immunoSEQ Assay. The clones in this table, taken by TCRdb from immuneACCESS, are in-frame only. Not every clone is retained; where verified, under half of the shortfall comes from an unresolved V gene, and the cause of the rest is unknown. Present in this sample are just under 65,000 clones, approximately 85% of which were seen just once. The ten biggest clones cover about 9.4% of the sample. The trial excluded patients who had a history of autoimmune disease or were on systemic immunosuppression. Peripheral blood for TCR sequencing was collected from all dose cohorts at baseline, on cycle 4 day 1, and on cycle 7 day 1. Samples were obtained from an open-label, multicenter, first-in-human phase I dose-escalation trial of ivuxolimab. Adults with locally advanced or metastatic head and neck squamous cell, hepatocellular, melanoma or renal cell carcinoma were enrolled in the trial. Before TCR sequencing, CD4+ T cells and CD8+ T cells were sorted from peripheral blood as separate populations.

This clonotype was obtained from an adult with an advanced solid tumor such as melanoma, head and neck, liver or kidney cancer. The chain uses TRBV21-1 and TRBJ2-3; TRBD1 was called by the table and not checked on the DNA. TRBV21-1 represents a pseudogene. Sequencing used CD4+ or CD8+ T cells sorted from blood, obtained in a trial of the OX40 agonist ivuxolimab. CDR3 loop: CASSKDRGESTDTQYF. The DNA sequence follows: TGTGCCAGCAGCAAAGACAGGGGGGAAAGCACAGATACGCAGTATTTT.